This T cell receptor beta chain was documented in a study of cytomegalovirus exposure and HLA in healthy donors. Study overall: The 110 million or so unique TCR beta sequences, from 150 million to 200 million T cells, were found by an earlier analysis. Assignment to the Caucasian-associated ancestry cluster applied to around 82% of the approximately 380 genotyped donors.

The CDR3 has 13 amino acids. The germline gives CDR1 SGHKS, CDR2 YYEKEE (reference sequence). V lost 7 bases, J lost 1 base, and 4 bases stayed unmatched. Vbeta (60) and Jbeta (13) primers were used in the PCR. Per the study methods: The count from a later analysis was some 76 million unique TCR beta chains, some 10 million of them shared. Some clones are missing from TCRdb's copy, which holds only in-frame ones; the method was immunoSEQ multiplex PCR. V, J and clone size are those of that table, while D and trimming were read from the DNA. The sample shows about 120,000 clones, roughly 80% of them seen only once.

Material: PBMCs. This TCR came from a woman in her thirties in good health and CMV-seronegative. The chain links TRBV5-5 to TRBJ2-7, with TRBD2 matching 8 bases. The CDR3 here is CASRAGVSYEQYF. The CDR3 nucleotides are TGTGCCAGCCGAGCGGGGGTTTCCTACGAGCAGTACTTC. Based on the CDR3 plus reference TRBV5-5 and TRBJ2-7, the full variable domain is DAGVTQSPTHLIKTRGQQVTLRCSPISGHKSVSWYQQVLGQGPQFIFQYYEKEERGRGNFPDRFSARQFPNYSSELNVNALLLGDSALYLCASRAGVSYEQYFGPGTRLTVT.